One and the same sample provided the 13 T cell receptor beta chains below, sequenced in a study of blood T cell repertoires in COVID-19. Using immunoSEQ multiplex PCR, the repertoire was profiled, and TCRdb retains in-frame clones only, with some absent. The sample has 35,000 to 50,000 clones; about 89% are singletons. Sequenced material: peripheral blood. Receptors originate from a man in his 70s with active COVID-19.

This clone has just a few counts. The rearrangement uses TRBV15 and TRBJ2-7; 7 bases map to TRBD1. CDR3 length equals 17 residues. Unmatched junction bases numbered 11, after V lost 0 bases and J lost 3 bases. Per the germline V gene, CDR1 is LNHNV and CDR2 is YYDKDF (reference sequence). CDR3 residues: CATSRDRGQRLNYEQYF. Written as DNA, the CDR3 is TGTGCCACCAGCAGAGACCGGGGACAGCGTCTTAACTACGAGCAGTACTTC.

The rearrangement uses TRBV28 and TRBJ1-4; D uncertain. From germline, CDR1 is MDHEN and CDR2 SYDVKM. CDR3 size: 12 residues. The V end was cut by 2 bases, the J end by 8 bases, with 6 bases between. The CDR3 DNA reads TGTGCCAGCAGTTTACTCAGGGAAAAACTGTTTTTT. Its protein product is CASSLLREKLFF. The full variable domain, in which reference TRBV28 and TRBJ1-4 provide the parts outside the CDR3, is DVKVTQSSRYLVKRTGEKVFLECVQDMDHENMFWYRQDPGLGLRLIYFSYDVKMKEKGDIPEGYSVSREKKERFSLILESASTNQTSMYLCASSLLREKLFFGSGTQLSVL.

V gene TRBV2 combines with J gene TRBJ1-3, with 7 bases aligning to TRBD1. Losses at the gene ends were 4 bases for V and 4 bases for J; bases not matched to a gene: 7. Germline-derived CDR1 and CDR2 are SNHLY and FYNNEI. This CDR3 contains 15 residues. Here the CDR3 DNA reads TGTGCCAGCAGTGTACAGGGGTATATCGGAAACACCATATATTTT. Its translation: CASSVQGYIGNTIYF.

In DNA, the CDR3 is TGTGCCACCAGCAGAGGAGTCGGCAGGTCAGATACGCAGTATTTT. Amino acid sequence: CATSRGVGRSDTQYF. The chain combines TRBV15 with TRBJ2-3; D is unclear. The CDR3 covers 15 residues. The ends were cut back, 1 base at V and 4 bases at J, with 12 bases in the middle. Germline loops: CDR1 LNHNV, CDR2 YYDKDF (reference sequence). The variable domain in full, with the rest retrieved from reference TRBV15 and TRBJ2-3, is DAMVIQNPRYQVTQFGKPVTLSCSQTLNHNVMYWYQQKSSQAPKLLFHYYDKDFNNEADTPDNFQSRRPNTSFCFLDIRSPGLGDTAMYLCATSRGVGRSDTQYFGPGTRLTVL.

This clone was seen more than once but under ten times. The genes are TRBV2 and TRBJ2-7; tentative D call: TRBD2 (6 bases). This CDR3 region has 14 residues. Germline CDR1 and CDR2: SNHLY and FYNNEI. V was shortened by 3 bases and J by 4 bases, with 13 bases between the two germline ends. CDR3 nucleotide sequence: TGTGCCAGCAGTGAGTCCGGGGGAGTATACGAGCAGTACTTC. Translated, it gives CASSESGGVYEQYF.

The chain couples TRBV7-2 to TRBJ1-6; perhaps TRBD1 as D (5 bases). Looked up from germline, CDR1 is SGHTA and CDR2 is FQGNSA. The V end was cut by 1 base, the J end by 9 bases, with 13 bases between. The CDR3 has 15 residues. In DNA form, the CDR3 reads TGTGCCAGCAGCTTAGAGGGCAGGGTGATTTCACCCCTCCACTTT. Translation gives CASSLEGRVISPLHF.

This CDR3 is CAISFPRATEAFF. The CDR3 bases are TGTGCCATCAGTTTTCCCAGGGCCACTGAAGCTTTCTTT. The gene calls are TRBV10-3 and TRBJ1-1; TRBD1 is a possible D gene (5 bases). This CDR3 has 13 amino acids. The germline gives CDR1 ENHRY, CDR2 SYGVKD. The germline V and J ends were trimmed by 5 bases and 4 bases, with 11 bases remaining between them.

This rearrangement joins TRBV3-1 (or the pseudogene TRBV3-2) to TRBJ2-5; 7 bases map to TRBD1. The V segment lost 0 bases and the J segment 5 bases; nucleotides outside the gene matches: 6. This CDR3 contains 15 residues. Germline values: CDR1 LGHDT, CDR2 YNNKEL (reference sequence). The CDR3 nucleotides are TGTGCCAGCAGCCAAGATACACAGGGGCGGGAGACCCAGTACTTC. Translated: CASSQDTQGRETQYF.

The chain uses TRBV10-3 and TRBJ2-1; 8 nucleotides agree with TRBD2. The CDR3 length is 15 residues. The V gene end was trimmed by 4 bases and the J gene end by 0 bases; junction bases not matched to a gene: 2. Germline V CDR1 and CDR2: ENHRY, SYGVKD. The CDR3 sequence is CAISGLAGSYNEQFF. The CDR3 coding sequence is TGTGCCATCAGTGGTCTAGCGGGCTCCTACAATGAGCAGTTCTTC.

CDR3 sequence (DNA): TGTGCCAGCAGCCCAGCGGGCGGCAAACTGGGAGACAACTATGGCTACACCTTC. Protein: CASSPAGGKLGDNYGYTF. This sequence joins TRBV3-1 (or the pseudogene TRBV3-2) and TRBJ1-2; D uncertain. The CDR3 spans 18 residues. Trimming took 4 bases from V and 2 from J, leaving 23 bases between them. Germline assignment: CDR1 LGHDT and CDR2 YNNKEL (reference sequence).

In regard to this clone: One junction end does not reproduce the germline sequence, and a read error may be involved. The genes are TRBV28 and TRBJ1-5; D gene unclear. This CDR3 region has 15 residues. From germline, CDR1 is MDHEN and CDR2 SYDVKM. CDR3 DNA sequence: TGTGCCAGCAGTCCACCAGCGGGTAGCTATCAGCCCCAGCATTTT. This gives the protein CASSPPAGSYQPQHF.

The chain carries TRBV19 and TRBJ2-2, with TRBD2 identical over 8 bases. From germline, CDR1 is LNHDA and CDR2 SQIVND (reference sequence). CDR3 size: 16 residues. After removal of 7 bases from V and 2 bases from J, the junction contained 9 bases not matched to a gene. The CDR3 region has the DNA TGTGCCAGTACCTCTCGGGGGGGCGTAAACACCGGGGAGCTGTTTTTT. Its translation: CASTSRGGVNTGELFF. The full variable domain, in which reference TRBV19 and TRBJ2-2 provide the parts outside the CDR3, is DGGITQSPKYLFRKEGQNVTLSCEQNLNHDAMYWYRQDPGQGLRLIYYSQIVNDFQKGDIAEGYSVSREKKESFPLTVTSAQKNPTAFYLCASTSRGGVNTGELFFGEGSRLTVL.

The V and J genes are TRBV9 and TRBJ1-2; 9 bases align to TRBD1. The CDR3 is 15 residues long. Per the germline V gene, CDR1 is SGDLS and CDR2 is YYNGEE. Trimming at V came to 0 bases and at J to 5 bases, leaving 5 bases not matched to a gene. CDR3: CASSVDGTGLYGYTF. In nucleotides, the CDR3 is TGTGCCAGCAGCGTAGATGGGACAGGGCTATATGGCTACACCTTC. Supplemented by reference TRBV9 and TRBJ1-2, the full variable domain reads DSGVTQTPKHLITATGQRVTLRCSPRSGDLSVYWYQQSLDQGLQFLIQYYNGEERAKGNILERFSAQQFPDLHSELNLSSLELGDSALYFCASSVDGTGLYGYTFGSGTRLTVV.